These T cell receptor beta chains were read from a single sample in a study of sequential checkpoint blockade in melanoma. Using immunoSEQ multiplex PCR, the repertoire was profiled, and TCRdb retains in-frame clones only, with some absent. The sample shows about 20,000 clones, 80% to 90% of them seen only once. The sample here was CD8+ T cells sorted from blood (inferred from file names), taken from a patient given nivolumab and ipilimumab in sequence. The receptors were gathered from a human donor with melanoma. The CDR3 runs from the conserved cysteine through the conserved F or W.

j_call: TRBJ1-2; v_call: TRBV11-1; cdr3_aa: CASSLEDRANGYTF
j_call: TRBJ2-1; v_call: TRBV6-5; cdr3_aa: CASSYDRAYNEQFF
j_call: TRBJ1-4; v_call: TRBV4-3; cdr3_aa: CASSQDSGPNEKLFF
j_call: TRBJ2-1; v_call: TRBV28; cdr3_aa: CASSFPPTGGASGYEQFF
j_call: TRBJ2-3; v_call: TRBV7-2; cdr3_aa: CASSLGAGLPDTQYF
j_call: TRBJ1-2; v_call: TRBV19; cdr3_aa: CASSMEGYYGYTF
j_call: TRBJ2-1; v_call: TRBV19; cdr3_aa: CASSYRVYNEQFF
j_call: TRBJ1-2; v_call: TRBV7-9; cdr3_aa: CASSLAADGYTF
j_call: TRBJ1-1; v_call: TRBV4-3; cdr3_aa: CASSPGTGLWSPVNTEAFF
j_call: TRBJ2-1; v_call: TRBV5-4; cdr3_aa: CASSPSGGAVNEQFF
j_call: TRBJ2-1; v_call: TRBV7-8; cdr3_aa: CASRLSTGHPPLSYNEQFF